This section outlines one TCR beta chain sequence together with its context. These data originate in a study of cytomegalovirus exposure and HLA in healthy donors. Primers: 60 Vbeta forward and 13 Jbeta reverse. Assay used: immunoSEQ multiplex PCR; TCRdb lists only in-frame clones, some missing. The sample includes fewer than 50,000 clones, about 66% of them seen just once. This receptor was taken from a man in his forties or fifties in good health and CMV-seropositive. The sequenced material came from PBMCs.

The CDR3: CAISEYTGNQPQHF. The CDR3 coding sequence is TGTGCCATCAGTGAGTATACAGGTAATCAGCCCCAGCATTTT. The chain employs TRBV10-3 and TRBJ1-5, with a tentative D call TRBD1 (5 bases). Trimming pared 1 base from V and 4 bases from J, leaving 8 bases between. The CDR3 totals 14 residues. The germline V gene has CDR1 ENHRY and CDR2 SYGVKD.